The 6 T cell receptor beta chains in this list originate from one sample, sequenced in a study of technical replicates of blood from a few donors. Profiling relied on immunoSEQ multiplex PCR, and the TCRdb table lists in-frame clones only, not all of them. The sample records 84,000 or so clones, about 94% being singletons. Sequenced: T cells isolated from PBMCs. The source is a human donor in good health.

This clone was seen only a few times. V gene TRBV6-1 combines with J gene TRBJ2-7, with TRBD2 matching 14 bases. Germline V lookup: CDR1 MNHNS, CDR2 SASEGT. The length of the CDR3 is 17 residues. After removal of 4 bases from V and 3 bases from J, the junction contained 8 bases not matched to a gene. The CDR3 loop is CASSVGTSGGLVYEQYF. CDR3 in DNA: TGTGCCAGCAGTGTAGGGACTAGCGGGGGTTTAGTCTACGAGCAGTACTTC.

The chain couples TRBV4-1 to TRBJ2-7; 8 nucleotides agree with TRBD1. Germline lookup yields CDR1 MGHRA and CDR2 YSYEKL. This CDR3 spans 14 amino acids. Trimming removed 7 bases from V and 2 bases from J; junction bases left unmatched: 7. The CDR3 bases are TGCGCCAGCAAAGCCGGGACAGGCGCCTACGAGCAGTACTTC. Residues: CASKAGTGAYEQYF.

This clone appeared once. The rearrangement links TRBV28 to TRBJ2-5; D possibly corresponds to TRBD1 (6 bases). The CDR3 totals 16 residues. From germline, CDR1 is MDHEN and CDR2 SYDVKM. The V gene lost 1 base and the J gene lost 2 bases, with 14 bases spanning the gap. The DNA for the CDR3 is TGTGCCAGCAGTTTATTAAGTCTTGGACAGCAAGAGACCCAGTACTTC. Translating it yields CASSLLSLGQQETQYF.

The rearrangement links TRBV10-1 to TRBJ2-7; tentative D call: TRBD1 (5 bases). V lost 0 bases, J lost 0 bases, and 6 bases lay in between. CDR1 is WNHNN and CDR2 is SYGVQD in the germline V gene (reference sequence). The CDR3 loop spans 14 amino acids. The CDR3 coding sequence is TGCGCCAGCAGTGAGTCGCAGGGCTCCTACGAGCAGTACTTC. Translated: CASSESQGSYEQYF.

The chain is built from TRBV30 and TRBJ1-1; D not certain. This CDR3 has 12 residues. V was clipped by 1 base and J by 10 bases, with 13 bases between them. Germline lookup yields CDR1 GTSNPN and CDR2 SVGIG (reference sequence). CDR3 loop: CAWSGSREGAFF. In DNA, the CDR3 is TGTGCCTGGAGTGGTTCCCGGGAAGGAGCTTTCTTT.

The DNA for the CDR3 is TGTGCCACATATTGGTGGGAGAGCTCCTACGAGCAGTACTTC. Translating gives CATYWWESSYEQYF. This chain links TRBV2 with TRBJ2-7, with D perhaps matching TRBD2 (5 bases). The CDR3 covers 14 residues. Per the germline V gene, CDR1 is SNHLY and CDR2 is FYNNEI. Trimming shortened V by 10 bases and J by 0 bases, and 16 bases separated the two germline ends.